These T cell receptor beta chains were read from a single sample in a study of cytomegalovirus exposure and HLA in healthy donors. Sequencing was performed with immunoSEQ multiplex PCR; in TCRdb, only in-frame clones are kept and a portion is missing. The profile shows approximately 120,000 clones, approximately 76% of them singletons. The sequenced material came from PBMCs. The receptors were gathered from a man aged 35-49 years in good health and CMV-seronegative. CDR3s include the opening cysteine and the closing phenylalanine or tryptophan. Each record gives: CDR3 protein, CDR3 DNA, V gene, clone size, D gene, J gene. D genes are given only for firm matches. Expanded clones are given a class, and other clones once, few, many or no size at all.

CDR3aa: CASSLGGAGQGPYNEQFF
CDR3nt: TGCGCCAGCAGCTTGGGCGGAGCGGGACAGGGCCCCTACAATGAGCAGTTCTTC
v_gene: TRBV5-1
abundance: .
d_gene: TRBD1
j_gene: TRBJ2-1

CDR3aa: CASSLRQGRETQYF
CDR3nt: TGTGCCAGCAGTTTAAGACAGGGGAGAGAGACCCAGTACTTC
v_gene: TRBV6-5
abundance: few
d_gene: TRBD1
j_gene: TRBJ2-5

CDR3aa: CASSPTGSSNEQFF
CDR3nt: TGTGCCAGCAGCCCGACTGGCTCCAGTAATGAGCAGTTCTTC
v_gene: TRBV5-4
abundance: .
d_gene: .
j_gene: TRBJ2-1

CDR3aa: CASSQRTGVTGELFF
CDR3nt: TGCGCCAGCAGCCAACGGACAGGCGTCACCGGGGAGCTGTTTTTT
v_gene: TRBV5-1
abundance: .
d_gene: TRBD1
j_gene: TRBJ2-2

CDR3aa: CASSIGRSNQPQHF
CDR3nt: TGTGCCAGCAGCATTGGTCGGTCGAATCAGCCCCAGCATTTT
v_gene: TRBV6-5
abundance: .
d_gene: .
j_gene: TRBJ1-5

CDR3aa: CASSLSGSGGQPQHF
CDR3nt: TGTGCCAGCAGTTTATCGGGGTCCGGTGGCCAGCCCCAGCATTTT
v_gene: TRBV28
abundance: .
d_gene: .
j_gene: TRBJ1-5

CDR3aa: CATTAGSYGYTF
CDR3nt: TGTGCCACCACGGCGGGAAGCTATGGCTACACCTTC
v_gene: TRBV6-6
abundance: .
d_gene: .
j_gene: TRBJ1-2

CDR3aa: CASSVEGVPYNEQFF
CDR3nt: TGTGCCAGCAGTGTTGAGGGGGTCCCCTACAATGAGCAGTTCTTC
v_gene: TRBV6-4
abundance: .
d_gene: .
j_gene: TRBJ2-1

CDR3aa: CANPRWYF
CDR3nt: TGTGCGAACCCGAGGTGGTACTTC
v_gene: TRBV19
abundance: .
d_gene: .
j_gene: TRBJ2-7

CDR3aa: CASSFFSRDTEAFF
CDR3nt: TGTGCCAGCAGTTTTTTCAGCAGGGACACTGAAGCTTTCTTT
v_gene: TRBV27
abundance: few
d_gene: .
j_gene: TRBJ1-1

CDR3aa: CASSLGADTIYF
CDR3nt: TGCGCCAGCAGCTTGGGTGCAGACACCATATATTTT
v_gene: TRBV5-1
abundance: once
d_gene: .
j_gene: TRBJ1-3

CDR3aa: CASSFRGDQPQHF
CDR3nt: TGCGCCAGCAGCTTCAGGGGAGATCAGCCCCAGCATTTT
v_gene: TRBV5-1
abundance: .
d_gene: .
j_gene: TRBJ1-5

CDR3aa: CASSLARDSAEQYF
CDR3nt: TGTGCCAGCAGCTTAGCCAGGGACAGCGCGGAGCAGTACTTC
v_gene: TRBV7-9
abundance: few
d_gene: TRBD1
j_gene: TRBJ2-7

CDR3aa: CASSQDRVSNQPQHF
CDR3nt: TGCGCCAGCAGCCAAGACAGGGTTAGCAATCAGCCCCAGCATTTT
v_gene: TRBV5-1
abundance: .
d_gene: TRBD1
j_gene: TRBJ1-5

CDR3aa: CASSLRQGGVEKLFF
CDR3nt: TGTGCCAGCAGTCTGCGACAGGGAGGTGTTGAAAAACTGTTTTTT
v_gene: TRBV28
abundance: few
d_gene: TRBD1
j_gene: TRBJ1-4

CDR3aa: CASSEYSRNEKLFF
CDR3nt: TGTGCCAGCAGTGAATACAGTCGTAATGAAAAACTGTTTTTT
v_gene: TRBV25-1
abundance: few
d_gene: .
j_gene: TRBJ1-4

CDR3aa: CASSQSFGGVRSEKLFF
CDR3nt: TGCGCCAGCAGCCAATCGTTCGGCGGGGTTCGTAGTGAAAAACTGTTTTTT
v_gene: TRBV4-3
abundance: .
d_gene: .
j_gene: TRBJ1-4

CDR3aa: CAWDRFNYGYTF
CDR3nt: TGTGCCTGGGACAGGTTTAACTATGGCTACACCTTC
v_gene: TRBV30
abundance: .
d_gene: .
j_gene: TRBJ1-2

CDR3aa: CAWRDPGQPNEKLFF
CDR3nt: TGTGCCTGGAGGGATCCGGGACAGCCTAATGAAAAACTGTTTTTT
v_gene: TRBV30
abundance: .
d_gene: TRBD1
j_gene: TRBJ1-4

CDR3aa: CASSLMGPAYEQYF
CDR3nt: TGTGCCAGCAGTTTAATGGGGCCAGCCTACGAGCAGTACTTC
v_gene: TRBV27
abundance: .
d_gene: .
j_gene: TRBJ2-7

CDR3aa: CASSKDRGNEKLFF
CDR3nt: TGTGCCAGCAGCAAGGACAGGGGTAATGAAAAACTGTTTTTT
v_gene: TRBV9
abundance: .
d_gene: TRBD1
j_gene: TRBJ1-4

CDR3aa: CASRPGQGIYEQYF
CDR3nt: TGTGCCAGCAGACCGGGACAGGGAATTTACGAGCAGTACTTC
v_gene: TRBV2
abundance: once
d_gene: TRBD1
j_gene: TRBJ2-7